One and the same sample provided the 31 T cell receptor beta chains below, sequenced in a study of T cell changes during pregnancy in multiple sclerosis. Produced via immunoSEQ multiplex PCR; TCRdb's table is partial and in-frame only. The sample shows roughly 100,000 clones, about nine tenths of them seen only once. The specimen was peripheral blood, collected after pregnancy. The receptors were sampled from a female donor with multiple sclerosis, enrolled in a pregnancy study.

CDR3 sequence reads: CASQLAGGRIDTQYF. DNA of the CDR3: TGTGCCAGCCAACTAGCGGGGGGGCGGATCGATACGCAGTATTTT. The chain carries TRBV5-4 and TRBJ2-3; TRBD2 matches 13 bases. The CDR3 consists of 15 residues. Trimming removed 7 bases from V and 6 bases from J; junction bases left unmatched: 8. Germline lookup yields CDR1 SGHNT and CDR2 YYREEE (reference sequence).

The chain recombines TRBV5-5 with TRBJ2-7; 8 nucleotides align to TRBD2. Looked up from germline, CDR1 is SGHKS and CDR2 is YYEKEE (reference sequence). The CDR3 is 15 residues long. J gave up 0 bases and V 0 bases, and 2 bases lay outside the gene matches. This CDR3 is CASSLEGLVSYEQYF. The DNA of the CDR3 is TGTGCCAGCAGCTTGGAGGGACTAGTCTCCTACGAGCAGTACTTC.

In the case of this clone: The sample carries other DNA sequences with the same CDR3. This rearrangement joins TRBV5-1 to TRBJ2-1; 9 nucleotides match TRBD1. CDR3 size: 14 residues. Trimming removed 4 bases from V and 8 bases from J; junction bases left unmatched: 7. Per the germline V gene, CDR1 is SGHRS and CDR2 is YFSETQ. CDR3 loop: CASSLGQGSDEQFF. CDR3 nucleotides: TGCGCCAGCAGCCTGGGACAGGGCAGTGATGAGCAGTTCTTC.

This chain uses TRBV29-1 with TRBJ2-7; TRBD1 matches 10 bases. Germline V lookup: CDR1 SQVTM, CDR2 ANQGSEA. The CDR3 runs to 16 residues. Losses at the gene ends were 3 bases for V and 1 base for J; bases not matched to a gene: 9. In DNA form, the CDR3 reads TGCAGCGTTGATGCAATCGGGACAGGGGCTTCCTACGAGCAGTACTTC. It is translated as CSVDAIGTGASYEQYF.

V usage is TRBV2 and J usage is TRBJ1-5; D may be TRBD1 (6 bases). Germline CDR1 SNHLY, CDR2 FYNNEI. The CDR3 is made up of 15 amino acids. The V and J ends lost 8 bases and 1 base respectively, with 15 bases between them. The CDR3 DNA reads TGTGCCAGCGGGCTGGGGGGGGCGAGCAATCAGCCCCAGCATTTT. Translating gives CASGLGGASNQPQHF.

The chain combines TRBV18 with TRBJ1-2, with 7 nucleotides matching TRBD1. V was pared by 1 base and J by 6 bases, with 2 bases of the junction left unmatched. Germline V gene lookup returns CDR1 KGHSH and CDR2 LQKENI. The CDR3 is made up of 13 amino acids. The CDR3 region is CASSPRDRDGYTF. The CDR3 DNA reads as TGTGCCAGCTCACCACGGGACAGAGATGGCTACACCTTC.

This clone occurred a few times. The chain uses TRBV6-5 and TRBJ1-3; TRBD1 matches 7 bases. The CDR3 is made up of 13 amino acids. Trimming took 4 bases from V and 8 from J; bases not matched to a gene: 5. In germline, CDR1 is MNHEY, CDR2 SVGAGI. Written as DNA, the CDR3 is TGTGCCAGCAGTTCAACAGGGGAGGACACCATATATTTT. This translates into CASSSTGEDTIYF.

The rearrangement uses TRBV13 and TRBJ1-2; D may be TRBD1 (5 bases). The CDR3 is 12 amino acids. Germline V CDR1 and CDR2: PRHDT, FYEKMQ (reference sequence). The ends were cut back, 0 bases at V and 13 bases at J, with 12 bases in the middle. As DNA, the CDR3 is TGTGCCAGCAGCTTAGGGCGACAGAAGGGCACCTTC. Protein product: CASSLGRQKGTF.

The genes are TRBV29-1 and TRBJ2-5, with D maybe TRBD2 (6 bases). The V gene's germline CDR1 is SQVTM and CDR2 ANQGSEA. This CDR3 has 11 amino acids. The V end lost 6 bases, the J end lost 5 bases, and 10 bases lay between the germline ends. The CDR3 is CSVTEGETQYF. The CDR3 bases are TGCAGCGTCACGGAGGGGGAGACCCAGTACTTC.

The chain has TRBV29-1 and TRBJ2-5; D possibly corresponds to TRBD1 (5 bases). The V end lost 4 bases, the J end lost 2 bases, and 8 bases lay between the germline ends. The germline gives CDR1 SQVTM, CDR2 ANQGSEA. The CDR3 runs to 12 residues. In DNA, the CDR3 is TGCAGCGTTGTACAGGAGCAAGAGACCCAGTACTTC. Its protein is CSVVQEQETQYF.

This CDR3 is CASSFRLAGYNEQFF. In nucleotides, the CDR3 is TGTGCCAGCAGCTTCCGACTAGCGGGGTACAATGAGCAGTTCTTC. This sequence joins TRBV5-6 and TRBJ2-1; 11 bases map to TRBD2. V lost 2 bases and J lost 4; bases outside the gene matches: 2. The germline gives CDR1 SGHDT, CDR2 YYEEEE. There are 15 residues in the CDR3. The full variable domain, completed using reference TRBV5-6 and TRBJ2-1, is DAGVTQSPTHLIKTRGQQVTLRCSPKSGHDTVSWYQQALGQGPQFIFQYYEEEERQRGNFPDRFSGHQFPNYSSELNVNALLLGDSALYLCASSFRLAGYNEQFFGPGTRLTVL.

V and J are TRBV20-1 and TRBJ1-5, with D unclear. Between the trimmed V and J ends, which lost 3 bases and 5 bases, there was a span of 5 bases. Germline V CDR1 and CDR2: DFQATT, SNEGSKA (reference sequence). The CDR3 is made up of 11 amino acids. The CDR3 region has the DNA TGCAGTGCTAGCCTCGATCAGCCCCAGCATTTT. As protein: CSASLDQPQHF.

The V and J genes are TRBV13 and TRBJ1-2; 10 positions match TRBD1. V dropped 5 bases and J dropped 2; count of bases not matched to a gene: 2. The V gene's germline CDR1 is PRHDT and CDR2 FYEKMQ (reference sequence). The CDR3 runs to 14 residues. CDR3 nucleotides: TGTGCCAGCAGCAAGGGACAGGGGAACTATGGCTACACCTTC. Protein product: CASSKGQGNYGYTF.

The chain carries TRBV18 and TRBJ2-7; D might be TRBD2 (5 bases). CDR1 and CDR2 (germline): KGHSH, LQKENI. The V gene lost 2 bases and the J gene lost 5 bases, with 13 bases spanning the gap. There are 14 residues in the CDR3. Here the CDR3 DNA reads TGTGCCAGCTCACCAAGGGAGCTGGTGAACGAGCAGTACTTC. As protein: CASSPRELVNEQYF. Together with reference TRBV18 and TRBJ2-7, the CDR3 gives the full variable domain: NAGVMQNPRHLVRRRGQEARLRCSPMKGHSHVYWYRQLPEEGLKFMVYLQKENIIDESGMPKERFSAEFPKEGPSILRIQQVVRGDSAAYFCASSPRELVNEQYFGPGTRLTVT.

The rearrangement joins TRBV5-1 to TRBJ1-2; D unclear. The CDR3 has 14 amino acids. V dropped 0 bases and J dropped 2 bases, with 8 bases sitting between them. Germline assignment: CDR1 SGHRS and CDR2 YFSETQ. CDR3 protein: CASSLDGWNYGYTF. The CDR3 nucleotides read TGCGCCAGCAGCTTGGACGGGTGGAACTATGGCTACACCTTC. The variable domain in full, completed from reference TRBV5-1 and TRBJ1-2, reads KAGVTQTPRYLIKTRGQQVTLSCSPISGHRSVSWYQQTPGQGLQFLFEYFSETQRNKGNFPGRFSGRQFSNSRSEMNVSTLELGDSALYLCASSLDGWNYGYTFGSGTRLTVV.

This clone was detected only once. The chain uses TRBV2 and TRBJ1-4, with D perhaps TRBD1 (6 bases). This CDR3 has 14 residues. CDR1 is SNHLY, CDR2 FYNNEI, per germline. Trimming shortened V by 7 bases and J by 5 bases, and 14 bases separated the two germline ends. The CDR3, as DNA: TGTGCCAGCACTATGGACAGCTTGAATGAAAAACTGTTTTTT. It yields the protein CASTMDSLNEKLFF.

The sample holds one count of this clone. The chain combines TRBV27 with TRBJ1-2, with D unclear. CDR1 is MNHEY, CDR2 SMNVEV, per germline (reference sequence). This CDR3 is 15 amino acids long. The V and J ends lost 5 bases and 3 bases respectively, with 16 bases between them. CDR3 amino acids: CASSGFDGRDYGYTF. DNA for the CDR3: TGTGCCAGCAGTGGGTTTGACGGCCGGGACTATGGCTACACCTTC.

V gene TRBV7-8 combines with J gene TRBJ2-5; perhaps TRBD1 as D (5 bases). CDR1 is SGHVS and CDR2 is FQNEAQ in the germline V gene. Deletions cut 5 bases from V and 5 bases from J, with 18 bases between. The CDR3 runs 15 residues. This CDR3 reads CASSTRRGRQETQYF. DNA of the CDR3: TGTGCCAGCAGCACACGAAGGGGTAGGCAGGAGACCCAGTACTTC.

The rearrangement joins TRBV2 to TRBJ2-7; 11 bases are a match to TRBD2. Unmatched junction bases numbered 7, after V lost 8 bases and J lost 7 bases. From germline, CDR1 is SNHLY and CDR2 FYNNEI. CDR3 size: 13 residues. CDR3 sequence reads: CASRVAGGREQYF. CDR3 in DNA: TGTGCCAGCCGCGTAGCGGGGGGGCGGGAGCAGTACTTC. The full variable domain, completed using reference TRBV2 and TRBJ2-7, is EPEVTQTPSHQVTQMGQEVILRCVPISNHLYFYWYRQILGQKVEFLVSFYNNEISEKSEIFDDQFSVERPDGSNFTLKIRSTKLEDSAMYFCASRVAGGREQYFGPGTRLTVT.

This chain connects TRBV11-2 to TRBJ2-5; D possibly corresponds to TRBD2 (5 bases). CDR1 is SGHAT and CDR2 is FQNNGV in the germline V gene. V dropped 6 bases and J dropped 8 bases, with 13 bases sitting between them. The CDR3 runs to 12 residues. As DNA, the CDR3 is TGTGCCAGCAGAACAGTCCGGGAAACCCAGTACTTC. Protein product: CASRTVRETQYF.

The chain couples TRBV4-1 to TRBJ1-2; TRBD1 agrees at 8 bases. CDR1 MGHRA and CDR2 YSYEKL come from the germline V gene. This CDR3 is 15 amino acids long. The J segment lost 4 bases and the V segment lost 1 base, leaving 5 bases of the junction unmatched. CDR3 sequence: CASSQVTGASYGYTF. In nucleotides, the CDR3 is TGCGCCAGCAGCCAAGTGACAGGGGCTAGCTATGGCTACACCTTC.

The V and J genes are TRBV5-1 and TRBJ1-5, with 8 bases aligning to TRBD1. With V trimmed by 4 bases and J by 7 bases, 10 bases remained unmatched. CDR1 is SGHRS and CDR2 is YFSETQ in the germline V gene. This CDR3 is built from 15 residues. As DNA, the CDR3 is TGCGCCAGCAGCCGTACGACAGGGGCAGAGCAGCCCCAGCATTTT. Protein sequence: CASSRTTGAEQPQHF.

The chain employs TRBV5-6 and TRBJ1-1, with TRBD1 as a possible D gene (6 bases). The CDR3 is 15 amino acids. Germline V gene lookup returns CDR1 SGHDT and CDR2 YYEEEE. Trimming left V 2 bases short and J 3 bases short, with 14 bases between. CDR3 nucleotide sequence: TGTGCCAGCAGCTTTGGACAGTTCGAGGACACTGAAGCTTTCTTT. This encodes CASSFGQFEDTEAFF.

The chain recombines TRBV6-5 with TRBJ1-1, with 7 bases that match TRBD1. With V trimmed by 7 bases and J by 3 bases, 5 bases remained unmatched. Germline-derived CDR1 and CDR2 are MNHEY and SVGAGI. The CDR3 runs 13 residues. CDR3 in amino acids: CASKLQGYTEAFF. CDR3 DNA sequence: TGTGCCAGCAAACTACAGGGGTACACTGAAGCTTTCTTT.

The V gene is TRBV19, the J gene TRBJ1-6, with TRBD1 as a possible D gene (5 bases). CDR1 is LNHDA, CDR2 SQIVND, per germline (reference sequence). The CDR3 contains 19 residues. V gave up 1 base and J gave up 6 bases, with 22 bases separating them. The CDR3 bases are TGTGCCAGTAGTATAGGTGGGGCTCCGAGTTCTTTCGGTAATTCACCCCTCCACTTT. Amino acids: CASSIGGAPSSFGNSPLHF.

The J gene is TRBJ2-7, the V gene TRBV5-1; the match to TRBD1 covers 10 bases. In germline, CDR1 is SGHRS, CDR2 YFSETQ. Losses at the gene ends were 3 bases for V and 0 bases for J; bases not matched to a gene: 6. The CDR3 covers 16 residues. Written as DNA, the CDR3 is TGCGCCAGCAGCTACTCCGGGACAGGGGTCTCCTACGAGCAGTACTTC. It encodes CASSYSGTGVSYEQYF.

This sequence joins TRBV2 and TRBJ2-7; maybe TRBD1 (6 bases). The CDR3 is made up of 16 amino acids. Germline V gene lookup returns CDR1 SNHLY and CDR2 FYNNEI. V lost 4 bases to trimming and J lost 1 base, with 17 bases between them. The CDR3 spells CASSAFGGSISYEQYF. The CDR3 DNA sequence: TGTGCCAGCAGTGCGTTTGGGGGCTCTATATCCTACGAGCAGTACTTC.

This chain joins TRBV4-2 and TRBJ1-5; the D is unclear. Trimming removed 0 bases at V and 0 bases at J, with 3 bases between. The CDR3 sequence is 14 residues long. From germline, CDR1 is LGHNA and CDR2 YNFKEQ. The CDR3 bases are TGTGCCAGCAGCCAAGATTATAGCAATCAGCCCCAGCATTTT. It specifies CASSQDYSNQPQHF.

The V gene is TRBV6-5, the J gene TRBJ1-2; D is unclear. CDR3 size: 14 residues. Germline V CDR1 and CDR2: MNHEY, SVGAGI. Trimming took off 4 bases at V and 3 bases at J, with 12 bases between the two ends. The DNA of the CDR3 is TGTGCCAGCAGTTCCATAGACACAGACTATGGCTACACCTTC. It codes for CASSSIDTDYGYTF.

The rearrangement uses TRBV6-1 and TRBJ2-5, with a tentative D call TRBD2 (6 bases). The V end lost 0 bases, the J end lost 7 bases, and 15 bases lay between the germline ends. Germline V gene lookup returns CDR1 MNHNS and CDR2 SASEGT. The CDR3 has 15 residues. CDR3 nucleotides: TGTGCCAGCAGTGAAGCGCCTACAGGAGGGGTGACCCAGTACTTC. It specifies CASSEAPTGGVTQYF.

J is TRBJ2-1 and V is TRBV25-1; D perhaps matches TRBD1 (6 bases). This CDR3 is built from 12 residues. Trimming left V 7 bases short and J 6 bases short, with 10 bases between. From germline, CDR1 is MGHDK and CDR2 SYGVNS. The CDR3 bases are TGTGCCAGCACTAGGGGGACCAATGAGCAGTTCTTC. Its translation is CASTRGTNEQFF.